This T cell receptor beta chain was captured by sequencing in a study of OX40 agonist ivuxolimab in advanced cancers. Whole-study context: Recorded diagnoses for dose-escalation patients were hepatocellular carcinoma, melanoma, renal cell or head and neck cancer. Among those treated, three patients had partial responses, one with hepatocellular carcinoma and two with cutaneous melanoma.

With regard to this clone: Its target is not known. An end of the junction differs from the germline gene, which may be a read error.

Here immunoSEQ multiplex PCR was the method, and the copy in TCRdb shows in-frame clones only, minus some. Of about 53,000 clones in the sample, over 65% were seen once. Autoimmune disease history or systemic immunosuppression led to patient exclusion. This CDR3 region has 10 residues. Germline V CDR1 and CDR2: SGHNT, YYREEE (reference sequence). Study-level points and caveats: CD4+ and CD8+ T cells in blood underwent clonal expansion by week 6 at 0.1 to 3.0 mg/kg.

This clonotype was sampled from an adult with an advanced solid tumor such as melanoma, head and neck, liver or kidney cancer. The starting material was CD4+ or CD8+ T cells sorted from blood, obtained in a trial of the OX40 agonist ivuxolimab. The V gene is TRBV5-4, the J gene TRBJ2-7; a weak D match, TRBD2 (5 bases). CDR3 DNA: TGTGCCAGCAGCCAACTAGACCTGCACTTC. Amino acids: CASSQLDLHF.